These T cell receptor beta chains were read from a single sample in a study of blood T cells in healthy people across ages. MiXCR, applied by TCRdb to the 5' RACE reads, yields one record per CDR3 protein. The profile shows 1,300,000 or so distinct CDR3 sequences, roughly 64% of them singletons. The sequencing input was blood. The receptors stem from a man younger than 30 in good health. Each CDR3 is given with its conserved first and last residue. The D gene is left open where the match is weak. Clone size is given for some rows only: seen once, a few or many times, or a class if the clone is expanded.

TRBJ2-1,few,.,TRBV20-1,CSARPTSTPRNEQFF,TGCAGTGCTAGGCCCACTAGTACCCCCCGGAATGAGCAGTTCTTC
TRBJ2-1,few,.,TRBV4-3,CASSQGTGANNEQFF,TGCGCCAGCAGCCAAGGGACTGGGGCCAACAATGAGCAGTTCTTC
TRBJ1-1,.,.,TRBV29-1,CSVEGTDTEAFF,TGCAGCGTTGAAGGGACAGACACTGAAGCTTTCTTT
TRBJ1-4,.,.,TRBV4-1,CASSLQGSEKLFF,TGCGCCAGCAGCCTTCAAGGATCCGAAAAACTGTTTTTT
TRBJ2-7,.,.,TRBV6-1,CASSPTWGRDYEQYF,TGTGCCAGCAGTCCTACTTGGGGGCGCGACTACGAGCAGTACTTC
TRBJ2-7,.,TRBD2,TRBV5-1,CASRGLAGDEQYF,TGCGCCAGCAGGGGACTAGCGGGAGACGAGCAGTACTTC
TRBJ2-1,once,TRBD1,TRBV7-9,CASSPRDRGQPNEQFF,TGTGCCAGCAGCCCCCGGGACAGGGGGCAACCCAATGAGCAGTTCTTC
TRBJ2-3,.,.,TRBV5-6,CASSLMGRSTDTQYF,TGTGCCAGCAGCTTGATGGGACGGAGCACAGATACGCAGTATTTT
TRBJ2-3,.,TRBD2,TRBV12-5,CASGLVIPTSGRRTDTQYF,TGTGCTAGTGGTTTGGTAATCCCGACTAGCGGGAGGCGCACAGATACGCAGTATTTT
TRBJ2-5,.,.,TRBV3-1,CASSQGSHLETQYF,TGTGCCAGCAGCCAAGGGAGCCACCTAGAGACCCAGTACTTC
TRBJ2-7,.,.,TRBV7-2,CASSLNPGYYEQYF,TGTGCCAGCAGCTTAAACCCAGGGTACTACGAGCAGTACTTC